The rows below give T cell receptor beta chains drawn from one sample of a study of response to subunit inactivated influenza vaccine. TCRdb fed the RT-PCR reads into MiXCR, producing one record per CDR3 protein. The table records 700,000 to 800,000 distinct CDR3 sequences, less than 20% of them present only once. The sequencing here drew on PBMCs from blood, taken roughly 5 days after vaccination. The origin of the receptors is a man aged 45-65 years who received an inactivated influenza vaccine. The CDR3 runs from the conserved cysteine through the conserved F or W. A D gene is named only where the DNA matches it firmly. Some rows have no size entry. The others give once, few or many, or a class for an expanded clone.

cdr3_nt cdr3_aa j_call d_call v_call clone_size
TGCGCCAGCAGCTCGGACAGGCCCGAATACAATGAGCAGTTCTTC CASSSDRPEYNEQFF TRBJ2-1 TRBD1 TRBV5-1 .
TGCGCCAGCAGCCAAGGGGACTGGGGCCAAGAGACCCAGTACTTC CASSQGDWGQETQYF TRBJ2-5 . TRBV4-3 .
TGTGCCAGCAGTTTATCGGGGGCTGGGGCCAACGTCCTGACTTTC CASSLSGAGANVLTF TRBJ2-6 . TRBV7-2 many
TGTGCCACCATGGGACTAGCGGGAGAGACCCAGTACTTC CATMGLAGETQYF TRBJ2-5 TRBD2 TRBV10-3 .
TGTGCCAGCAGCCTAACACCGGGACTATCCACAGATACGCAGTATTTT CASSLTPGLSTDTQYF TRBJ2-3 TRBD2 TRBV28 few
TGTGCCAGCAGCCAAACATCTGCCGGGGAGCTGTTTTTT CASSQTSAGELFF TRBJ2-2 . TRBV12-3/TRBV12-4 .
TGTGCCAGCAGCGCCAGGGAAAGCTCCTACGAGCAGTACTTC CASSARESSYEQYF TRBJ2-7 . TRBV7-2 .
TGTGCCACCAGTGACCCCCGGGACAAGTCCTACGAGCAGTACTTC CATSDPRDKSYEQYF TRBJ2-7 . TRBV24-1 .
TGCAGTGCTAAGAGATGGGCAGGGGGAGGTGGACGGGAGACCCAGTACTTC CSAKRWAGGGGRETQYF TRBJ2-5 . TRBV20-1 .
TGTGCCAGTAGTATAGCTAGCGGGACGTACAATGAGCAGTTCTTC CASSIASGTYNEQFF TRBJ2-1 TRBD2 TRBV19 few
TGCGCCAGCAGCTGGCGAGGGGGCGATGGCTACACCTTC CASSWRGGDGYTF TRBJ1-2 TRBD1 TRBV5-1 few
TGTGCCAGCTCAGGTTCCGGACAGGGGTACGAGCAGTACTTC CASSGSGQGYEQYF TRBJ2-7 TRBD1 TRBV18 few
TGCAGCGTTGGTGGGGGAGTGGGGACCAAAAACATTCAGTACTTC CSVGGGVGTKNIQYF TRBJ2-4 . TRBV29-1 many
TGTGCCAGCAGTGAATGGTCCGAGCAGTACTTC CASSEWSEQYF TRBJ2-7 . TRBV25-1 .
TGTGCCAGCAGAACAGGGGGCTCCTACAATGAGCAGTTCTTC CASRTGGSYNEQFF TRBJ2-1 TRBD1 TRBV12-3/TRBV12-4 many
TGCGCCAGCAGCCAAGTTGTGGCTGCCTACGAGCAGTACTTC CASSQVVAAYEQYF TRBJ2-7 . TRBV4-3 many
TGTGCCAGCAGTTACCCGACCCACGGGATCGGCAATCAGCCCCAGCATTTT CASSYPTHGIGNQPQHF TRBJ1-5 . TRBV6-2/TRBV6-3 few